The 17 T cell receptor beta chains given below trace back to one sample, sequenced in a study of cytomegalovirus exposure and HLA in healthy donors. 13 Jbeta primers and 60 Vbeta primers were used for the PCR. Some clones are missing from TCRdb's copy, which holds only in-frame ones; the method was immunoSEQ multiplex PCR. Of roughly 98,000 clones listed, 60% to 75% are singletons. Sequencing input: PBMCs. Receptors originate from a woman aged 70-85 years in good health and CMV-seropositive.

The genes are TRBV7-9 and TRBJ2-3, with TRBD1 matching over 10 bases. Trimming at V came to 1 base and at J to 6 bases, leaving 7 bases not matched to a gene. CDR3 length equals 16 residues. Germline CDR1 and CDR2: SEHNR and FQNEAQ (reference sequence). The CDR3 here is CASSLGDRGSRDTQYF. The CDR3 coding sequence is TGTGCCAGCAGCTTAGGGGACAGGGGTTCACGGGATACGCAGTATTTT.

This chain joins TRBV4-2 and TRBJ2-7; a weak D match, TRBD2 (5 bases). Germline CDR1 LGHNA, CDR2 YNFKEQ. This CDR3 is 14 amino acids long. Trimming stripped 0 bases from V and 3 bases from J, with 9 bases between. CDR3 protein: CASSQELEVYEQYF. CDR3 coding DNA: TGTGCCAGCAGCCAAGAGCTGGAGGTCTACGAGCAGTACTTC.

The gene calls are TRBV7-2 and TRBJ2-7; D remains unclear. Germline CDR1 SGHTA, CDR2 FQGNSA. V lost 5 bases and J lost 0, with 8 bases in between. This CDR3 region has 13 residues. The CDR3 loop is CASSPLSSYEQYF. The CDR3 DNA reads as TGTGCCAGCAGCCCTCTCAGCTCCTACGAGCAGTACTTC. Full variable domain (rest looked up from reference TRBV7-2 and TRBJ2-7): GAGVSQSPSNKVTEKGKDVELRCDPISGHTALYWYRQSLGQGLEFLIYFQGNSAPDKSGLPSDRFSAERTGGSVSTLTIQRTQQEDSAVYLCASSPLSSYEQYFGPGTRLTVT.

The rearrangement joins TRBV15 to TRBJ2-4; 12 positions match TRBD2. CDR1 LNHNV and CDR2 YYDKDF come from the germline V gene (reference sequence). The CDR3 consists of 16 residues. Unmatched junction bases numbered 1, after V lost 0 bases and J lost 4 bases. CDR3 loop: CATSRDGTSGKNIQYF. The CDR3 nucleotides read TGTGCCACCAGCAGAGACGGGACTAGCGGGAAAAACATTCAGTACTTC. The full variable domain, with the rest looked up from reference TRBV15 and TRBJ2-4, is DAMVIQNPRYQVTQFGKPVTLSCSQTLNHNVMYWYQQKSSQAPKLLFHYYDKDFNNEADTPDNFQSRRPNTSFCFLDIRSPGLGDTAMYLCATSRDGTSGKNIQYFGAGTRLSVL.

This rearrangement joins TRBV5-1 to TRBJ1-1, with a possible D match to TRBD1 (6 bases). V shed 4 bases and J shed 0 bases, with 10 bases lying between them. There are 14 residues in the CDR3. From germline, CDR1 is SGHRS and CDR2 YFSETQ. CDR3 bases: TGCGCCAGCAGCCTGGACAGTTTGAACACTGAAGCTTTCTTT. Translated, it gives CASSLDSLNTEAFF.

The chain uses TRBV6-4 and TRBJ2-2, with 11 positions matching TRBD1. With 3 bases clipped from V and 6 bases from J, the junction kept 3 bases outside the gene matches. The CDR3 spans 15 residues. Germline V gene data show CDR1 as MRHNA and CDR2 as SNTAGT. DNA of the CDR3: TGTGCCAGCAGTGAGGGACAGGGGGTCTCCGGGGAGCTGTTTTTT. It encodes CASSEGQGVSGELFF.

The rearrangement links TRBV6-5 to TRBJ2-3; the D gene is possibly TRBD2 (6 bases). Trimming left V 2 bases short and J 4 bases short, with 7 bases between. CDR1 and CDR2 (germline): MNHEY, SVGAGI. This CDR3 is built from 13 residues. The CDR3 coding sequence is TGTGCCAGCAGTTACGGAGGGCCAGATACGCAGTATTTT. Translating gives CASSYGGPDTQYF.

The chain employs TRBV5-5 and TRBJ1-1; 9 bases align to TRBD1. The CDR3 length is 16 residues. CDR1 is SGHKS and CDR2 is YYEKEE in the germline V gene (reference sequence). With 2 bases clipped from V and 5 bases from J, the junction kept 10 bases outside the gene matches. DNA for the CDR3: TGTGCCAGCAGCTTCACAGGGGGCGCAAGTGGGACTGAAGCTTTCTTT. Amino acids: CASSFTGGASGTEAFF.

This clone was detected a few times. The chain carries TRBV4-2 and TRBJ2-5, with D tentatively TRBD1 (6 bases). Germline lookup yields CDR1 LGHNA and CDR2 YNFKEQ. This CDR3 spans 15 amino acids. Trimming removed 0 bases from V and 2 bases from J, with 10 bases in between. In DNA, the CDR3 is TGTGCCAGCAGCCAAGATAGCCAGGGGCAAGAGACCCAGTACTTC. It codes for CASSQDSQGQETQYF.

V and J are TRBV10-3 and TRBJ2-1, with 8 bases identical to TRBD2. Germline-derived CDR1 and CDR2 are ENHRY and SYGVKD. The J segment lost 4 bases and the V segment lost 8 bases, leaving 4 bases of the junction unmatched. This CDR3 comprises 13 residues. CDR3 residues: CAIGGRLYNEQFF. CDR3 nucleotides: TGTGCCATCGGCGGGAGGCTTTACAATGAGCAGTTCTTC.

The chain's CDR3 is CATSRDAGFSTDTQYF. The CDR3 nucleotides read TGTGCCACCAGCAGAGATGCGGGGTTCAGCACAGATACGCAGTATTTT. The chain is built from TRBV15 and TRBJ2-3, with a possible D match to TRBD2 (6 bases). CDR1 is LNHNV, CDR2 YYDKDF, per germline (reference sequence). Trimming cost V 0 bases and J 0 bases, with 10 bases left between them. The CDR3 spans 16 residues. Complete variable domain (other parts from reference TRBV15 and TRBJ2-3): DAMVIQNPRYQVTQFGKPVTLSCSQTLNHNVMYWYQQKSSQAPKLLFHYYDKDFNNEADTPDNFQSRRPNTSFCFLDIRSPGLGDTAMYLCATSRDAGFSTDTQYFGPGTRLTVL.

The rearrangement joins TRBV27 to TRBJ2-5; D is undetermined. The CDR3 is 12 amino acids. Looked up from germline, CDR1 is MNHEY and CDR2 is SMNVEV (reference sequence). V was trimmed by 6 bases and J by 2 bases, leaving 7 bases between them. The CDR3 nucleotides are TGTGCCAGCAGAGGAGCTCAAGAGACCCAGTACTTC. Protein product: CASRGAQETQYF.

As concerns this clone: Additional DNA sequences in this sample encode the identical CDR3. The V gene is TRBV2, the J gene TRBJ1-1; 7 bases match TRBD1. The trim removed 6 bases at V and 1 base at J, leaving 2 bases unmatched. The CDR3 has 13 residues. Germline V lookup: CDR1 SNHLY, CDR2 FYNNEI. CDR3 sequence reads: CASRGQPNTEAFF. The DNA for the CDR3 is TGTGCCAGCAGGGGACAGCCGAACACTGAAGCTTTCTTT.

This chain joins TRBV18 and TRBJ2-2, with 10 nucleotides matching TRBD1. Germline CDR1 KGHSH, CDR2 LQKENI. V was clipped by 3 bases and J by 6 bases; unmatched bases: 7. The CDR3 is made up of 16 amino acids. CDR3 DNA: TGTGCCAGCTCACCCGCCGGGGGACAGGGGCCCGGGGAGCTGTTTTTT. The encoded protein is CASSPAGGQGPGELFF.

V is TRBV9 and J is TRBJ2-7, with 9 bases matching TRBD1. The CDR3 spans 13 residues. In germline, CDR1 is SGDLS, CDR2 YYNGEE. With 2 bases clipped from V and 6 bases from J, the junction kept 3 bases outside the gene matches. The CDR3 DNA sequence: TGTGCCAGCAGCGTGGGACAGGGCCGCGAGCAGTACTTC. Translation gives CASSVGQGREQYF.

This clone was seen only a few times. The rearrangement joins TRBV28 to TRBJ1-6, with 10 bases that match TRBD1. The germline gives CDR1 MDHEN, CDR2 SYDVKM. J gave up 7 bases and V 6 bases, and 12 bases lay outside the gene matches. This CDR3 comprises 17 residues. The CDR3 loop is CASSDPGTGVTNSPLHF. The CDR3 nucleotides read TGTGCCAGCAGCGATCCGGGGACAGGGGTGACGAATTCACCCCTCCACTTT.

The chain has TRBV5-6 and TRBJ1-3, with no clear D. The V end lost 4 bases, the J end lost 0 bases, and 5 bases lay between the germline ends. This CDR3 is built from 13 residues. Germline CDR1 and CDR2: SGHDT and YYEEEE. CDR3 region: CASSMYSGNTIYF. CDR3 nucleotide sequence: TGTGCCAGCAGCATGTACTCTGGAAACACCATATATTTT.